A single sample gave rise to the 27 T cell receptor beta chains below, sequenced in a study of CD8 T cells in Susac syndrome (dated by TCRdb to 2018 to 2020). Receptor libraries were prepared by the immunoSEQ multiplex PCR assay. RNA was extracted using the RNeasy kit, and about 0.5 to 1 ug of the RNA was reverse transcribed with random hexamers. Using fastp at Q25 and MiXCR, TCRdb reprocessed the public reads and kept productive beta chains. Rows merge per CDR3 protein into single entries with the most common DNA and genes. Within this sample are about 52,000 distinct CDR3 sequences, with 93% of them counted one time only. The ten biggest clones cover 0.45% to 0.65% of the sample. Source material: CD8+ T cells from PBMCs. All receptors derive from a human donor with multiple sclerosis.

The CDR3 DNA reads as TGTGCCAGCAGGGGAACATGGATGAACACTGAAGCTTTCTTT. It is translated as CASRGTWMNTEAFF. The chain combines TRBV2 with TRBJ1-1; no firm D call. Trimming pared 6 bases from V and 0 bases from J, leaving 11 bases between. The CDR3 has 14 residues. Germline CDR1 SNHLY, CDR2 FYNNEI.

The V call is TRBV5-1, the J call TRBJ2-7; weak D call: TRBD1 (6 bases). Germline CDR1 SGHRS, CDR2 YFSETQ. V was clipped by 0 bases and J by 3 bases, with 10 bases between them. This CDR3 contains 14 residues. The CDR3 sequence is CASSLDWGHYEQYF. The DNA of the CDR3 is TGCGCCAGCAGCTTGGACTGGGGGCACTACGAGCAGTACTTC. Supplemented by reference TRBV5-1 and TRBJ2-7, the full variable domain reads KAGVTQTPRYLIKTRGQQVTLSCSPISGHRSVSWYQQTPGQGLQFLFEYFSETQRNKGNFPGRFSGRQFSNSRSEMNVSTLELGDSALYLCASSLDWGHYEQYFGPGTRLTVT.

The chain recombines TRBV9 with TRBJ1-1; tentative D call: TRBD1 (5 bases). This CDR3 comprises 14 residues. Germline-derived CDR1 and CDR2 are SGDLS and YYNGEE. V gave up 4 bases and J gave up 1 base, with 11 bases separating them. The CDR3 is CASSRGRGNTEAFF. CDR3 sequence (DNA): TGTGCCAGCAGCCGGGGACGGGGGAACACTGAAGCTTTCTTT.

The V and J genes are TRBV6-5 and TRBJ2-3; 9 bases are shared with TRBD2. Germline V gene lookup returns CDR1 MNHEY and CDR2 SVGAGI. The CDR3 length is 15 residues. With 7 bases clipped from V and 4 bases from J, the junction kept 9 bases outside the gene matches. The CDR3 sequence is CASMRLAGIADTQYF. The CDR3 DNA follows: TGTGCCAGCATGAGGCTAGCGGGGATCGCAGATACGCAGTATTTT.

This clonotype was counted a single time. The gene calls are TRBV4-2 and TRBJ1-2; 7 nucleotides agree with TRBD1. With 0 bases clipped from V and 7 bases from J, the junction kept 14 bases outside the gene matches. Per the germline V gene, CDR1 is LGHNA and CDR2 is YNFKEQ. The CDR3 has 17 residues. This CDR3 is CASSQEEGATRTIGYTF. In nucleotides, the CDR3 is TGTGCCAGCAGCCAAGAGGAGGGGGCGACTCGAACTATTGGCTACACCTTC.

The CDR3 loop is CASSSRGSGSSYNEQFF. DNA for the CDR3: TGCGCCAGCAGCTCCCGGGGTAGCGGGTCTTCCTACAATGAGCAGTTCTTC. The rearrangement links TRBV5-1 to TRBJ2-1, with 7 bases aligning to TRBD2. The CDR3 has 17 residues. The germline CDR1 and CDR2 sequences are SGHRS and YFSETQ. The V segment lost 3 bases and the J segment 1 base; nucleotides outside the gene matches: 10.

The CDR3 DNA reads TGTGCCAGCAGCTTATCGACCGATACCTACAATGAGCAGTTCTTC. This codes for CASSLSTDTYNEQFF. The chain couples TRBV7-9 to TRBJ2-1; D gene unclear. The V end was cut by 2 bases, the J end by 2 bases, with 10 bases between. The CDR3 totals 15 residues. Germline CDR1 and CDR2: SEHNR and FQNEAQ (reference sequence).

This clonotype was recorded once. The chain is built from TRBV28 and TRBJ2-7; D may be TRBD1 (6 bases). V dropped 7 bases and J dropped 2 bases, with 18 bases sitting between them. This CDR3 is built from 15 residues. In germline, CDR1 is MDHEN, CDR2 SYDVKM. The CDR3 reads CASTAQGTPTYEQYF. The CDR3 DNA reads as TGTGCCAGCACTGCCCAGGGGACACCGACCTACGAGCAGTACTTC. Drawing the rest from reference TRBV28 and TRBJ2-7, the complete variable domain is DVKVTQSSRYLVKRTGEKVFLECVQDMDHENMFWYRQDPGLGLRLIYFSYDVKMKEKGDIPEGYSVSREKKERFSLILESASTNQTSMYLCASTAQGTPTYEQYFGPGTRLTVT.

This clonotype was seen only once. This chain connects TRBV27 to TRBJ1-1; D call uncertain. V dropped 3 bases and J dropped 1 base, with 6 bases sitting between them. The germline V gene encodes CDR1 MNHEY and CDR2 SMNVEV (reference sequence). This CDR3 has 13 residues. In DNA form, the CDR3 reads TGTGCCAGCAGTTTCGGGAAGAACACTGAAGCTTTCTTT. Its translation: CASSFGKNTEAFF.

This clonotype showed up just once. V gene TRBV23-1 combines with J gene TRBJ1-5; D gene unclear. TRBV23-1 is reported as an ORF; its role is uncertain. The V end was cut by 3 bases, the J end by 2 bases, with 17 bases between. The CDR3 consists of 17 residues. The CDR3: CASSHAGGGLGNQPQHF. CDR3 DNA sequence: TGCGCCAGCAGTCACGCCGGTGGAGGGTTGGGCAATCAGCCCCAGCATTTT.

The sample holds one count of this clonotype. The V call is TRBV27, the J call TRBJ2-3; D remains ambiguous. The CDR3 spans 14 residues. Germline assignment: CDR1 MNHEY and CDR2 SMNVEV (reference sequence). V was clipped by 3 bases and J by 3 bases, with 10 bases between them. The CDR3, as DNA: TGTGCCAGCAGTTTCAATGCCGGGACAGATACGCAGTATTTT. As protein: CASSFNAGTDTQYF.

This clonotype appeared once. V gene TRBV4-1 combines with J gene TRBJ2-7; 8 bases align to TRBD1. Germline assignment: CDR1 MGHRA and CDR2 YSYEKL. Trimming cost V 3 bases and J 0 bases; bases outside gene matches: 1. The CDR3 length is 14 residues. The CDR3 here is CASSHQGASYEQYF. The CDR3, as DNA: TGCGCCAGCAGCCATCAGGGGGCCTCCTACGAGCAGTACTTC.

The chain employs TRBV20-1 and TRBJ1-2; unclear D gene. The CDR3 extends over 14 amino acids. Germline V gene sequence: CDR1 DFQATT, CDR2 SNEGSKA (reference sequence). Trimming pared 0 bases from V and 2 bases from J, leaving 10 bases between. Here the CDR3 DNA reads TGCAGTGCTAGAGACCTGAGACTAAACTATGGCTACACCTTC. It codes for CSARDLRLNYGYTF.

This clonotype was found once. The chain employs TRBV4-2 and TRBJ2-3; 8 positions agree with TRBD2. Losses at the gene ends were 1 base for V and 3 bases for J; bases not matched to a gene: 12. The CDR3 contains 18 residues. Germline loops: CDR1 LGHNA, CDR2 YNFKEQ. CDR3 in DNA: TGTGCCAGCAGCCAAGCAATGGCGGGGGGCCCACAGACAGATACGCAGTATTTT. As protein: CASSQAMAGGPQTDTQYF.

The CDR3 here is CASSAPGPTRYGYTF. In DNA, the CDR3 is TGTGCCAGCAGTGCGCCAGGTCCGACACGCTATGGCTACACCTTC. The V and J genes are TRBV12-3 or TRBV12-4 and TRBJ1-2; the D is unclear. The CDR3 extends over 15 amino acids. V lost 5 bases and J lost 4, with 17 bases in between.

This clonotype occurred a few times. V is TRBV7-9 and J is TRBJ2-7, with a tentative D call TRBD2 (6 bases). The V gene lost 5 bases and the J gene lost 3 bases, with 17 bases spanning the gap. CDR3 size: 15 residues. Germline CDR1 and CDR2: SEHNR and FQNEAQ (reference sequence). The CDR3, as DNA: TGTGCCAGCAGCACCGTGGGCGGGGTCTACTACGAGCAGTACTTC. It is translated as CASSTVGGVYYEQYF. Based on the CDR3 plus reference TRBV7-9 and TRBJ2-7, the full variable domain is DTGVSQNPRHKITKRGQNVTFRCDPISEHNRLYWYRQTLGQGPEFLTYFQNEAQLEKSRLLSDRFSAERPKGSFSTLEIQRTEQGDSAMYLCASSTVGGVYYEQYFGPGTRLTVT.

The chain couples TRBV7-9 to TRBJ1-3; D might be TRBD1 (5 bases). Trimming cost V 5 bases and J 3 bases, with 17 bases left between them. Germline values: CDR1 SEHNR, CDR2 FQNEAQ (reference sequence). The CDR3 length is 16 residues. CDR3 DNA: TGTGCCAGCAGCCCGGAGATTGGGACCCTTGGAAACACCATATATTTT. This encodes CASSPEIGTLGNTIYF.

V usage is TRBV5-1 and J usage is TRBJ2-1; D is ambiguous. Germline lookup yields CDR1 SGHRS and CDR2 YFSETQ. V was pared by 0 bases and J by 6 bases, with 13 bases between. This CDR3 is built from 15 residues. Here the CDR3 DNA reads TGCGCCAGCAGCTTGGCTGGAATTGTTGGCAATGAGCAGTTCTTC. Translating gives CASSLAGIVGNEQFF.

In this sample, this clonotype turned up once. The rearrangement links TRBV29-1 to TRBJ2-5, with 8 bases that match TRBD1. Trimming cost V 6 bases and J 5 bases; bases outside gene matches: 8. This CDR3 contains 13 residues. From germline, CDR1 is SQVTM and CDR2 ANQGSEA. CDR3 in DNA: TGCAGCGTAGCGGACAGGGCGGTGGAGACCCAGTACTTC. As protein: CSVADRAVETQYF.

The rearrangement joins TRBV3-1 to TRBJ1-1; D is unclear. The CDR3 runs 13 residues. Germline CDR1 reads LGHDT; CDR2 reads YNNKEL (reference sequence). Trimming stripped 3 bases from V and 5 bases from J, with 10 bases between. The CDR3 region has the DNA TGTGCCAGCAGCCAGGTTCATGAAACTGAAGCTTTCTTT. Its protein product is CASSQVHETEAFF.

The chain recombines TRBV15 with TRBJ1-6; TRBD1 aligns across 7 bases. The germline gives CDR1 LNHNV, CDR2 YYDKDF (reference sequence). Trimming at V came to 0 bases and at J to 9 bases, leaving 5 bases not matched to a gene. The CDR3 has 15 residues. The CDR3 DNA sequence: TGTGCCACCAGCAGAGATCGACAGGGTAGTTCACCCCTCCACTTT. Protein sequence: CATSRDRQGSSPLHF. The full variable domain, in which reference TRBV15 and TRBJ1-6 provide the parts outside the CDR3, is DAMVIQNPRYQVTQFGKPVTLSCSQTLNHNVMYWYQQKSSQAPKLLFHYYDKDFNNEADTPDNFQSRRPNTSFCFLDIRSPGLGDTAMYLCATSRDRQGSSPLHFGNGTRLTVT.

This clonotype was seen just once. The chain recombines TRBV6-5 with TRBJ2-7; 9 bases align to TRBD1. Germline V gene lookup returns CDR1 MNHEY and CDR2 SVGAGI. V lost 2 bases, J lost 2 bases, and 10 bases stayed unmatched. The CDR3 is 17 residues long. The CDR3 reads CASSYTRDREVPYEQYF. CDR3 DNA sequence: TGTGCCAGCAGTTACACTCGGGACAGGGAAGTTCCCTACGAGCAGTACTTC.

The rearrangement links TRBV6-2 or TRBV6-3 to TRBJ2-6; D gene uncertain. Per germline, CDR1 MNHEY and CDR2 SVGEGT. The CDR3 contains 16 residues. V shed 2 bases and J shed 0 bases, with 8 bases lying between them. CDR3 DNA: TGTGCCAGCAGTTACAGCGAGGCCTCTGGGGCCAACGTCCTGACTTTC. As protein: CASSYSEASGANVLTF.

This rearrangement joins TRBV20-1 to TRBJ2-7; TRBD2 matches 8 bases. The length of the CDR3 is 14 residues. CDR1 is DFQATT and CDR2 is SNEGSKA in the germline V gene (reference sequence). V dropped 1 base and J dropped 5; count of bases not matched to a gene: 7. CDR3 in amino acids: CSARARTSWHEQYF. The CDR3 coding sequence is TGCAGTGCTAGAGCCCGGACTAGCTGGCACGAGCAGTACTTC.

The chain carries TRBV7-9 and TRBJ2-6, with D possibly TRBD2 on 5 matching bases. The V gene lost 5 bases and the J gene lost 0 bases, with 11 bases spanning the gap. Germline loops: CDR1 SEHNR, CDR2 FQNEAQ (reference sequence). This CDR3 has 16 residues. This chain's CDR3 is CASSLGGSSGANVLTF. In DNA, the CDR3 is TGTGCCAGCAGCCTCGGAGGAAGCTCTGGGGCCAACGTCCTGACTTTC.

DNA for the CDR3: TGCGCCAGCATCCGGGACGGAGTTGCCGAGCAGTACTTC. This encodes CASIRDGVAEQYF. The chain has TRBV4-3 and TRBJ2-7, with D perhaps TRBD1 or TRBD2 (5 bases each). The CDR3 has 13 amino acids. Deletions cut 7 bases from V and 6 bases from J, with 16 bases between. Germline V lookup: CDR1 LGHNA, CDR2 YSLEER.

The V and J genes are TRBV27 and TRBJ2-5; D remains ambiguous. Germline V gives CDR1 MNHEY, CDR2 SMNVEV (reference sequence). V lost 9 bases, J lost 5 bases, and 19 bases lay in between. The CDR3 has 14 amino acids. This CDR3 is CASSPWTLGETQYF. Written as DNA, the CDR3 is TGTGCCAGTTCCCCGTGGACGTTAGGGGAGACCCAGTACTTC.